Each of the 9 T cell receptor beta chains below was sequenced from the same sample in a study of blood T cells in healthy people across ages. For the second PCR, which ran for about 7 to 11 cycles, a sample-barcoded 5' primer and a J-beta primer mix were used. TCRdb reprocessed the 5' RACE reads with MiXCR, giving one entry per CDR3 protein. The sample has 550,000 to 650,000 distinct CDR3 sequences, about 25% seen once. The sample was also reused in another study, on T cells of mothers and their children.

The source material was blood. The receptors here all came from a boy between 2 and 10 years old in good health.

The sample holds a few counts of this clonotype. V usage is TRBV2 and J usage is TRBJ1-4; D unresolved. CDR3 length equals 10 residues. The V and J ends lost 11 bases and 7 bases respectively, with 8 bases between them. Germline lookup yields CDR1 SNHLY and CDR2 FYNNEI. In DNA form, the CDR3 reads TGTGCCGGCGGTGGTGAAAAACTGTTTTTT. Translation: CAGGGEKLFF.

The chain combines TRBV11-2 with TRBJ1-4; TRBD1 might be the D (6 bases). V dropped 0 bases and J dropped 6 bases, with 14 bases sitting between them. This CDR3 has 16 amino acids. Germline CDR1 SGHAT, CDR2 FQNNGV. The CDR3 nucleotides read TGTGCCAGCAGCTTAGATCTGGGGGGCGAAGATGAAAAACTGTTTTTT. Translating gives CASSLDLGGEDEKLFF.

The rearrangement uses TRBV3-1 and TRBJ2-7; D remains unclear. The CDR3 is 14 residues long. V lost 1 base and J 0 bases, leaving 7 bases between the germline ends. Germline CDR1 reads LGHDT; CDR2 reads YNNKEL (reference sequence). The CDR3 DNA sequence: TGTGCCAGCAGCCAAGCGGCTTACTCCTACGAGCAGTACTTC. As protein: CASSQAAYSYEQYF.

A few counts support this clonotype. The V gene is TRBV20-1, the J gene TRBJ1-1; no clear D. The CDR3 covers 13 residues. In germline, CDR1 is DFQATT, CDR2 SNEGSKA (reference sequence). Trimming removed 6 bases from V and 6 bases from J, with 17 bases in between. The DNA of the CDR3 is TGCAGTGCGTCAGCAGGCAGCGAAGCTGAAGCTTTCTTT. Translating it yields CSASAGSEAEAFF.

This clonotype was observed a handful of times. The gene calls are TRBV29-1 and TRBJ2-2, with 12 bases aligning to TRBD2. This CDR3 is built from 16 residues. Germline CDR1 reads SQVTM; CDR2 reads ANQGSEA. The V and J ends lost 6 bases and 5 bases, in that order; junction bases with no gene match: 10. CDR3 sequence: CSVDGTSGRSTGELFF. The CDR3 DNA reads TGCAGCGTGGACGGTACTAGCGGGAGGTCAACCGGGGAGCTGTTTTTT.

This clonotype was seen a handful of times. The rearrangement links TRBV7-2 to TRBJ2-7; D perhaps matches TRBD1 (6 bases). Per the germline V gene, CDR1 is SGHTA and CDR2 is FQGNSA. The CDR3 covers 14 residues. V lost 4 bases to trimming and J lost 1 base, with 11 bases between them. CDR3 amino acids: CASSYPTGSYEQYF. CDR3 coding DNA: TGTGCCAGCAGCTACCCGACAGGTTCCTACGAGCAGTACTTC.

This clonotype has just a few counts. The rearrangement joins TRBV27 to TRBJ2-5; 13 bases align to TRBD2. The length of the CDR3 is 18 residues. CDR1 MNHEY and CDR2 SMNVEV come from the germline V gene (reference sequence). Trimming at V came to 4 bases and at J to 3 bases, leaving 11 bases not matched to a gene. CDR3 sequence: CASSSRPLTSGGKETQYF. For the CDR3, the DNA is TGTGCCAGCAGTTCAAGACCCCTGACTAGCGGGGGGAAAGAGACCCAGTACTTC.

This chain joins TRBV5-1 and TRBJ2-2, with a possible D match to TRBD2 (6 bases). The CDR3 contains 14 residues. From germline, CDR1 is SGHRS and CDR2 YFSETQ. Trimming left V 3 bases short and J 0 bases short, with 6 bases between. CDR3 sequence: CASSWGANTGELFF. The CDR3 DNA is TGCGCCAGCAGCTGGGGGGCGAACACCGGGGAGCTGTTTTTT.

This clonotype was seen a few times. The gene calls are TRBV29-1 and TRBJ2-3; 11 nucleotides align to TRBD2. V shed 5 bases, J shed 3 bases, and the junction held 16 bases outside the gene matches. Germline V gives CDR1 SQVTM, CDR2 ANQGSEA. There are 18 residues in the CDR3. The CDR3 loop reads CSVRKVLAGGLQTDTQYF. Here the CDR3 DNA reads TGCAGCGTTCGCAAGGTGCTAGCGGGAGGTCTACAGACAGATACGCAGTATTTT.